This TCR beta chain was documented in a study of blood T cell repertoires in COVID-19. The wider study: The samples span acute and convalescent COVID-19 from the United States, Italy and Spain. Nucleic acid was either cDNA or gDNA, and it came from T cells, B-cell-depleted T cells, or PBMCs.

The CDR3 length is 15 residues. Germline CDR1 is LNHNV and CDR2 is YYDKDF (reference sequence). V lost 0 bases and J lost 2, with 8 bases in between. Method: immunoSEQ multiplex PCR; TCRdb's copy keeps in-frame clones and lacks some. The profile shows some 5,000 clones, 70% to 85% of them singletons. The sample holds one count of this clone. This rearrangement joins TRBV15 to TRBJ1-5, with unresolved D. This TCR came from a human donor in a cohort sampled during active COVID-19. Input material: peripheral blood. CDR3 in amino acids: CATSRDTVRNQPQHF. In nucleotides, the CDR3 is TGTGCCACCAGCAGAGATACAGTCCGCAATCAGCCCCAGCATTTT.